This note documents a single TCR beta chain sequence. In the source study's methods: Using reference gene primer amplification, nucleated cell counts were estimated. Measured with immunoSEQ multiplex PCR; TCRdb has only the in-frame clones, and not every one. The V and J calls and clone size are taken from that table; D and trimming were inferred from the DNA. The sample includes 95,000 to 100,000 clones, roughly 86% seen only once; the top ten take roughly 10%. This record belongs to a study of blood T cell repertoires in COVID-19. Study summary: The United States, Italy and Spain were the sources of the acute and convalescent COVID-19 samples.

CDR3 length equals 16 residues. V shed 5 bases and J 1 base; nucleotides not matched to a gene: 10. The germline CDR1 and CDR2 sequences are LNHDA and SQIVND (reference sequence). The TCR comes from a woman in her 30s with acute or convalescent COVID-19. Sequenced input: peripheral blood. This rearrangement joins TRBV19 to TRBJ1-2; 7 bases align to TRBD1. CDR3 nucleotide sequence: TGTGCCAGTAGTCCCCTAGGACAGGACCTTAACTATGGCTACACCTTC. It specifies CASSPLGQDLNYGYTF.